This T cell receptor (beta chain) emerged from a study of cytomegalovirus exposure and HLA in healthy donors. Study background: Unique TCR beta sequences numbering 117 million came from around 180 million T cells in an earlier analysis.

General study results and limits: The authors reported that TCR beta sequences could predict HLA-A and HLA-B alleles. These predictions were accurate for most subjects in the first cohort. Earlier analysis looked at TCR beta V segments, and most were productive about 90% or about 30% of the time.

The PCR contained 60 Vbeta and 13 Jbeta primers. Original analysis: Roughly 11 million shared chains were among around 78 million unique TCR beta chains counted in a later analysis. Generated by immunoSEQ multiplex PCR, the TCRdb table keeps only in-frame clones and is missing some. The DNA was the basis for D and trimming; V, J and clone size are from that table. The table has 85,000 to 130,000 clones, around three quarters seen once. The CDR3 covers 14 residues. CDR1 is KGHSH, CDR2 LQKENI, per germline. The V end lost 7 bases, the J end lost 5 bases, and 15 bases lay between the germline ends. For this clone: The antigen is unknown.

Sequencing was carried out using PBMCs. The receptor was isolated from a woman between 50 and 59 years old in good health and CMV-seropositive. This chain joins TRBV18 and TRBJ2-4, with D tentatively TRBD1 (6 bases). DNA for the CDR3: TGTGCCAGCTTTGCCGGGACACCAGAAAACATTCAGTACTTC. Encoded protein: CASFAGTPENIQYF.